Following are 17 T cell receptor beta chains from one sample sequenced in a study of blood T cell repertoires in COVID-19. Assay: immunoSEQ multiplex PCR; the TCRdb copy retains only in-frame clones and omits some. The sample has approximately 470,000 clones, approximately 83% seen once. Sequenced: peripheral blood. These receptors were taken from a human donor in a cohort sampled during active COVID-19.

The CDR3, as DNA: TGTGCCAGCATCAAAGGACAGGGCGAAAGAGGCTACACCTTC. The encoded protein is CASIKGQGERGYTF. The rearrangement uses TRBV2 and TRBJ1-2, with TRBD1 identical over 8 bases. V was clipped by 7 bases and J by 8 bases; unmatched bases: 12. Germline values: CDR1 SNHLY, CDR2 FYNNEI. The CDR3 is 14 residues long. Full variable domain (rest looked up from reference TRBV2 and TRBJ1-2): EPEVTQTPSHQVTQMGQEVILRCVPISNHLYFYWYRQILGQKVEFLVSFYNNEISEKSEIFDDQFSVERPDGSNFTLKIRSTKLEDSAMYFCASIKGQGERGYTFGSGTRLTVV.

The J gene is TRBJ2-3, the V gene TRBV7-2; possible D gene TRBD2, 5 bases. V was shortened by 1 base and J by 2 bases, with 13 bases between the two germline ends. This CDR3 has 16 amino acids. Germline values: CDR1 SGHTA, CDR2 FQGNSA. The CDR3 here is CASSLGGYGSTDTQYF. The CDR3, as DNA: TGTGCCAGCAGCTTAGGAGGGTACGGGTCCACAGATACGCAGTATTTT.

The J gene is TRBJ1-6, the V gene TRBV7-3; no clear D gene. The V end lost 3 bases, the J end lost 6 bases, and 9 bases lay between the germline ends. Per the germline V gene, CDR1 is SGHTA and CDR2 is FQGTGA. This CDR3 has 14 residues. CDR3 protein: CASSLTGFNSPLHF. The CDR3 region has the DNA TGTGCCAGCAGCTTGACGGGATTTAATTCACCCCTCCACTTT.

This clone has a single count. The CDR3 sequence is CASSVQHSTDTQYF. DNA of the CDR3: TGTGCCAGCAGTGTCCAACATAGCACAGATACGCAGTATTTT. The chain uses TRBV6-4 and TRBJ2-3, with D hard to call. CDR3 length: 14 amino acids. The germline V and J ends were trimmed by 4 bases and 0 bases, with 8 bases remaining between them. The germline V gene encodes CDR1 MRHNA and CDR2 SNTAGT.

The chain links TRBV18 to TRBJ1-1, with D uncertain. The V gene's germline CDR1 is KGHSH and CDR2 LQKENI. The CDR3 spans 15 residues. V was shortened by 8 bases and J by 1 base, with 17 bases between the two germline ends. CDR3 DNA: TGTGCCAGCACCCCTACCGCGGGCGCGAACACTGAAGCTTTCTTT. Translation: CASTPTAGANTEAFF.

This clone was observed once. V usage is TRBV6-4 and J usage is TRBJ2-2; tentatively, D is TRBD1 (5 bases). Per the germline V gene, CDR1 is MRHNA and CDR2 is SNTAGT. Trimming took off 3 bases at V and 0 bases at J, with 8 bases between the two ends. This CDR3 comprises 15 residues. CDR3 nucleotide sequence: TGTGCCAGCAGTGAGGCAGGGACGAACACCGGGGAGCTGTTTTTT. Encoded protein: CASSEAGTNTGELFF.

This clone was observed a few times. V is TRBV10-1 and J is TRBJ2-2; 10 positions match TRBD1. Losses at the gene ends were 4 bases for V and 7 bases for J; bases not matched to a gene: 9. This CDR3 contains 16 residues. Germline CDR1 reads WNHNN; CDR2 reads SYGVQD (reference sequence). The CDR3, as DNA: TGCGCCAGCAGTGTGGACAGGGGGATTACGGGCGGGGAGCTGTTTTTT. This gives the protein CASSVDRGITGGELFF.

This clone was detected only once. V gene TRBV7-3 combines with J gene TRBJ2-5; TRBD2 agrees at 14 bases. V dropped 3 bases and J dropped 4; count of bases not matched to a gene: 7. Germline loops: CDR1 SGHTA, CDR2 FQGTGA. The CDR3 is made up of 17 amino acids. DNA of the CDR3: TGTGCCAGCAGCTTGGGATCCGGGACTAGCGGGAGAGAGACCCAGTACTTC. Protein sequence: CASSLGSGTSGRETQYF.

This chain uses TRBV6-5 with TRBJ1-1; the match to TRBD1 covers 9 bases. V lost 5 bases to trimming and J lost 8 bases; unmatched junction nucleotides: 6. Germline lookup yields CDR1 MNHEY and CDR2 SVGAGI. CDR3 length: 13 residues. CDR3 sequence (DNA): TGTGCCAGCAGTCGGGACAGGGAGGCCGAAGCTTTCTTT. This sequence encodes CASSRDREAEAFF.

The chain is built from TRBV11-3 and TRBJ2-2, with D maybe TRBD1 (5 bases). Trimming stripped 5 bases from V and 6 bases from J, with 13 bases between. The CDR3 runs 14 residues. Germline CDR1 SGHNT, CDR2 YENEEA. CDR3 nucleotide sequence: TGTGCCAGCAGCCTGGGTGGGGCGCCCGGGGAGCTGTTTTTT. Translation: CASSLGGAPGELFF. Supplemented by reference TRBV11-3 and TRBJ2-2, the full variable domain reads EAGVVQSPRYKIIEKKQPVAFWCNPISGHNTLYWYLQNLGQGPELLIRYENEEAVDDSQLPKDRFSAERLKGVDSTLKIQPAELGDSAVYLCASSLGGAPGELFFGEGSRLTVL.

The chain couples TRBV18 to TRBJ1-2; TRBD1 is a possible D gene (5 bases). Trimming cost V 6 bases and J 4 bases, with 12 bases left between them. This CDR3 is built from 13 residues. From germline, CDR1 is KGHSH and CDR2 LQKENI. CDR3 coding DNA: TGTGCCAGCTCCCCGACAGAGTCCTATGGCTACACCTTC. Amino acids: CASSPTESYGYTF.

This sequence joins TRBV19 and TRBJ1-5; no clear D. The CDR3 covers 16 residues. The V gene's germline CDR1 is LNHDA and CDR2 SQIVND (reference sequence). Between the trimmed V and J ends, which lost 7 bases and 2 bases, there was a span of 18 bases. CDR3 in DNA: TGTGCCAGTACCCTCCAGATCGGCGGGGGCAATCAGCCCCAGCATTTT. It specifies CASTLQIGGGNQPQHF.

The chain couples TRBV7-2 to TRBJ1-1, with D possibly being TRBD1 (6 bases). CDR1 is SGHTA, CDR2 FQGNSA, per germline. V was clipped by 2 bases and J by 0 bases, with 13 bases between them. The CDR3 spans 16 residues. The CDR3 DNA follows: TGTGCCAGCAGCTTATTACCCGGACAGATGAACACTGAAGCTTTCTTT. Translating gives CASSLLPGQMNTEAFF.

The rearrangement links TRBV3-1 (or the pseudogene TRBV3-2) to TRBJ1-4; the D is unclear. CDR1 is LGHDT, CDR2 YNNKEL, per germline (reference sequence). Trimming shortened V by 1 base and J by 15 bases, and 9 bases separated the two germline ends. The CDR3 covers 11 residues. This CDR3 reads CASSQVETMFF. CDR3 in DNA: TGTGCCAGCAGCCAAGTTGAGACAATGTTTTTT.

The rearrangement uses TRBV19 and TRBJ1-5; D is unclear. CDR1 and CDR2 (germline): LNHDA, SQIVND (reference sequence). There are 15 residues in the CDR3. Trimming shortened V by 3 bases and J by 0 bases, and 9 bases separated the two germline ends. CDR3 DNA: TGTGCCAGTAGTATGGGAGGATATAGCAATCAGCCCCAGCATTTT. Protein: CASSMGGYSNQPQHF.

The chain uses TRBV9 and TRBJ2-1; 13 bases are shared with TRBD2. Trimming removed 7 bases from V and 7 bases from J; junction bases left unmatched: 8. CDR3 length equals 15 residues. Germline CDR1 reads SGDLS; CDR2 reads YYNGEE. The CDR3 region is CASGLAGVRQNEQFF. CDR3 nucleotides: TGTGCCAGCGGACTAGCGGGAGTCCGCCAGAATGAGCAGTTCTTC.

V gene TRBV27 combines with J gene TRBJ2-6, with TRBD1 matching 7 bases. This CDR3 is 18 amino acids long. Germline V gives CDR1 MNHEY, CDR2 SMNVEV (reference sequence). J gave up 0 bases and V 4 bases, and 9 bases lay outside the gene matches. CDR3 amino acids: CASSSRDRISSGANVLTF. The DNA for the CDR3 is TGTGCCAGCAGTTCCCGGGACAGAATAAGCTCTGGGGCCAACGTCCTGACTTTC.